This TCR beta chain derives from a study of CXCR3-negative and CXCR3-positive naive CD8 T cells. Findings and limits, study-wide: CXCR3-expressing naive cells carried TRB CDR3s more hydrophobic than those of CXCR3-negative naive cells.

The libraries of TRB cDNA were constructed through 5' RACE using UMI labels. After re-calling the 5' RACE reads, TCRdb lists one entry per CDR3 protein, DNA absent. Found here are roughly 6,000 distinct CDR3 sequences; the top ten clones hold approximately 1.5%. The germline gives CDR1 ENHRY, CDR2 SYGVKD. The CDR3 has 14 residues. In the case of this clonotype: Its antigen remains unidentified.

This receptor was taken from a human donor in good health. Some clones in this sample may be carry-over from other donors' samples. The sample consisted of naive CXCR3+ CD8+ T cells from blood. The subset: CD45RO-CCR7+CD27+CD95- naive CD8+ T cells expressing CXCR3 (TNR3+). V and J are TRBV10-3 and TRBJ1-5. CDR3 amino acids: CAIWPGGGNQPQHF.